The sequence of this TCR beta chain was determined in a study of T cell responses to AZD1222 COVID-19 vaccine. Points from the study as a whole: Regions 160-218 and 743-854 dominated among vaccine-associated CD4 TCRs spanning spike. Females made up more of the donors, who were largely white British, and clonal diversity may have come out too low.

Assay: immunoSEQ multiplex PCR; the TCRdb copy retains only in-frame clones and omits some. The sample yields around 190,000 clones, roughly nine tenths seen once. Comments on this clone: The antigen is not known.

Germline CDR1 is MNHEY and CDR2 is SVGEGT. The CDR3 is 17 amino acids. The germline V and J ends were trimmed by 2 bases and 4 bases, with 18 bases remaining between them. The source of this sequence is an adult who received the AZD1222 COVID-19 vaccine. The specimen was peripheral blood, collected 28 days after the second AZD1222 dose. J is TRBJ1-5 and V is TRBV6-2 or TRBV6-3; possibly TRBD1 for D (6 bases). CDR3 nucleotides: TGTGCCAGCAGTTACCGCGGGGGCGCGTATATAAATCAGCCCCAGCATTTT. It specifies CASSYRGGAYINQPQHF.